One T cell receptor (beta chain) is described in this entry. Its antigen is currently not known. No base qualities exist here, and no much larger clone lies one base off it. This sample was taken from a study of T cell changes during pregnancy in multiple sclerosis (dated by TCRdb to about 2019). General notes on the study: In women with multiple sclerosis, the researchers looked at how the T cell repertoire shifted as pregnancy progressed.

The CDR3 runs 11 residues from the cysteine to the phenylalanine. Left in the record is the CDR3 DNA by itself, 33 bases read in frame from the first base. Sequences MNHNS (CDR1) and SASEGT (CDR2) are obtained from the germline V gene. Receptors were amplified or captured by the immunoSEQ multiplex PCR assay. In TCRdb, the immuneACCESS table is reduced to in-frame sequences with V and J assigned. These tables do not hold every clone; where another copy was compared, an unresolved V gene accounts for under half, and the others remain unexplained. Recorded for this sample are 24,000 or so clones; 86% of them occurred a single time. The ten largest clones take up 10% to 15% of the sample.

Here the chain combines TRBV6-1 and TRBJ2-7, with a tentative D gene TRBD1 over 6 matching bases. This TCR was sampled from a female donor in good health, enrolled as a control in a pregnancy study. This sample comprised CD8+ T cells from peripheral blood mononuclear cells, obtained in the first trimester of pregnancy. CDR3 region: CAIGGSYEQYF. The bases read TGTGCAATAGGGGGTTCCTACGAGCAGTACTTC.